This passage covers 2 T cell receptor beta chains from one sample sequenced in a study of T-cell memory formation after mild COVID-19. MiXCR was run by TCRdb on the 5' RACE reads, yielding one entry per CDR3 protein. The table has approximately 570,000 distinct CDR3 sequences, roughly 18% seen once. The material sequenced was PBMCs or a T cell subset sorted from them (not recorded which). The source of these receptors is an adult woman who had mild COVID-19 (a few samples of this study predate the infection). Cell type and time point are not known.

J is TRBJ2-5 and V is TRBV3-1; unclear D gene. V lost 1 base to trimming and J lost 2 bases, with 11 bases between them. In germline, CDR1 is LGHDT, CDR2 YNNKEL (reference sequence). The CDR3 runs to 15 residues. Here the CDR3 reads CASSQVRTYQETQYF. The CDR3 DNA follows: TGTGCCAGCAGCCAAGTCCGAACGTATCAAGAGACCCAGTACTTC.

CDR3 in amino acids: CATVDSGQGFETQYF. CDR3 DNA sequence: TGTGCCACAGTGGATTCCGGACAGGGTTTTGAGACCCAGTACTTC. V is TRBV5-4 and J is TRBJ2-5; 8 positions agree with TRBD1. This CDR3 region has 15 residues. Losses at the gene ends were 9 bases for V and 5 bases for J; bases not matched to a gene: 15. From germline, CDR1 is SGHNT and CDR2 YYREEE (reference sequence).